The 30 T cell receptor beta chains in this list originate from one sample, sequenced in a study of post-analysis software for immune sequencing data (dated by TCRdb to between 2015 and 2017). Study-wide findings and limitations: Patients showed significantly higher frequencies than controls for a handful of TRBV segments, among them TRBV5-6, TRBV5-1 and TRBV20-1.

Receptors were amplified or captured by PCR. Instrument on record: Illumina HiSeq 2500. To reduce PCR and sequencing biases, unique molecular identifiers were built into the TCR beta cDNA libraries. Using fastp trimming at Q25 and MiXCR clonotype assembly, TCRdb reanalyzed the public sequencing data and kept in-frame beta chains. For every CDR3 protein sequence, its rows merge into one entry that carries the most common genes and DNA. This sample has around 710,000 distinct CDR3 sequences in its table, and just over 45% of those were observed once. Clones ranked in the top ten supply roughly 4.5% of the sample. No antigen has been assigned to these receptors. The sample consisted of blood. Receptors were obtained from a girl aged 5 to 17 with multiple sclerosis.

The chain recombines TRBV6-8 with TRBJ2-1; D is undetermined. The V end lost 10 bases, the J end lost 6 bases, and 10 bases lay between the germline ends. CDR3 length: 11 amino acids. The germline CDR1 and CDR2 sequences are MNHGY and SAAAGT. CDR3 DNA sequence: TGTGCCAACAACCTGACCAATGAGCAGTTCTTC. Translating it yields CANNLTNEQFF.

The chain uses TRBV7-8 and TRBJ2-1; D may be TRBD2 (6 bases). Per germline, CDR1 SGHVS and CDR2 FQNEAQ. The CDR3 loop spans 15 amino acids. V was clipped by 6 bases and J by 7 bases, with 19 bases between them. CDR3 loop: CASRRSGLPVNEQFF. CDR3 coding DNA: TGTGCCAGCAGACGCTCGGGACTTCCGGTTAATGAGCAGTTCTTC.

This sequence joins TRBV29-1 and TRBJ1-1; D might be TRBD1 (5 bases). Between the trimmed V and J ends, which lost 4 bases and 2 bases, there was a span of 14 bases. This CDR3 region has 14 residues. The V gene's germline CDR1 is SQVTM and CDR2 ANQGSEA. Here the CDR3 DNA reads TGCAGCGTTGGGGGGATTTGGGGTAACACTGAAGCTTTCTTT. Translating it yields CSVGGIWGNTEAFF.

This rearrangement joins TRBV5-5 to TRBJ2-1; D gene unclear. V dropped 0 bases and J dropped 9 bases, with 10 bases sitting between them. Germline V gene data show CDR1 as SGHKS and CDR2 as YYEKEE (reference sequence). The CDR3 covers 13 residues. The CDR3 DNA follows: TGTGCCAGCAGCTTGGATGGCCGTGGTGAGCAGTTCTTC. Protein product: CASSLDGRGEQFF.

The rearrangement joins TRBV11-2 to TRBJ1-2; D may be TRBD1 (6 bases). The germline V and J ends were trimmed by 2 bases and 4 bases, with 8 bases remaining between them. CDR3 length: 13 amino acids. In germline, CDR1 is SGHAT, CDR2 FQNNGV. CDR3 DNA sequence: TGTGCCAGCAGCTTACCAGGGGCCTATGGCTACACCTTC. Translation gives CASSLPGAYGYTF. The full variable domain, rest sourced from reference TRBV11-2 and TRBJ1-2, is EAGVAQSPRYKIIEKRQSVAFWCNPISGHATLYWYQQILGQGPKLLIQFQNNGVVDDSQLPKDRFSAERLKGVDSTLKIQPAKLEDSAVYLCASSLPGAYGYTFGSGTRLTVV.

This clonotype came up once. The chain's CDR3 is CASSRWDREGNEQFF. DNA for the CDR3: TGCGCCAGCAGCCGGTGGGACAGGGAGGGGAATGAGCAGTTCTTC. The V and J genes are TRBV4-3 and TRBJ2-1; 9 bases fit TRBD1. This CDR3 has 15 residues. Germline V gives CDR1 LGHNA, CDR2 YSLEER. The V and J ends lost 4 bases and 7 bases, in that order; junction bases with no gene match: 8.

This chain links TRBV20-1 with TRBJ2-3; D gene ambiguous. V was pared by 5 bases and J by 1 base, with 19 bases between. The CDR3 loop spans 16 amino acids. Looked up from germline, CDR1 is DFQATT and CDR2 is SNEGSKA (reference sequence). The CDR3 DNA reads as TGCAGTGCTCCCTCCCGGCCTCAAACTGGCACAGATACGCAGTATTTT. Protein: CSAPSRPQTGTDTQYF.

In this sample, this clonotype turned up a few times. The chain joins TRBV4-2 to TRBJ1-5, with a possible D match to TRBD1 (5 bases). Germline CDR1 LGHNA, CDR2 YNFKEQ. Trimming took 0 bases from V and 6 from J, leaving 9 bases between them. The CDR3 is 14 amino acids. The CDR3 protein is CASSQDREVQPQHF. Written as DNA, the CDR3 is TGTGCCAGCAGCCAAGACAGGGAAGTTCAGCCCCAGCATTTT.

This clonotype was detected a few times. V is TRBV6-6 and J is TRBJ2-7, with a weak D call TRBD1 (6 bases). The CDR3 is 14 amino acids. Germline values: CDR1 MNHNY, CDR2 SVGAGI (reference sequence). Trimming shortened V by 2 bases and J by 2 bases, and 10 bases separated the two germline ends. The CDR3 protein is CASSYEGTTYEQYF. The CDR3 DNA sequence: TGTGCCAGCAGTTACGAGGGGACAACCTACGAGCAGTACTTC.

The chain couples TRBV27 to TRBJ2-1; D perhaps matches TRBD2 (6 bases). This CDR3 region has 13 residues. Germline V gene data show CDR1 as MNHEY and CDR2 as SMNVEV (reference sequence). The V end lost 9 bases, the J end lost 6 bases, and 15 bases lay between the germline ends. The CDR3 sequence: CAREHRGINEQFF. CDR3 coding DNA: TGTGCCAGGGAACATCGCGGGATCAATGAGCAGTTCTTC.

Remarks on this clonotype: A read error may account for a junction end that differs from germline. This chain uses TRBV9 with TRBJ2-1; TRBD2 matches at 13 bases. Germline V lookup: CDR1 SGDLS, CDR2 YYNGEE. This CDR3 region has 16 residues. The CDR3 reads CATSVRLAGGRNEQFF. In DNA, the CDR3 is TGTGCCACCAGCGTAAGACTAGCGGGAGGCCGGAATGAGCAGTTCTTC.

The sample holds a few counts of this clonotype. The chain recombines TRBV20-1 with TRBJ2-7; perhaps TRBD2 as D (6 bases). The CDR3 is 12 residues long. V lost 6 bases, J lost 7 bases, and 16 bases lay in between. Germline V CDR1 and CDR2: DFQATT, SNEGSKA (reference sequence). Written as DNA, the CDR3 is TGCAGTGCCACCCGACTAGGTGGGGAGCAGTACTTC. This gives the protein CSATRLGGEQYF.

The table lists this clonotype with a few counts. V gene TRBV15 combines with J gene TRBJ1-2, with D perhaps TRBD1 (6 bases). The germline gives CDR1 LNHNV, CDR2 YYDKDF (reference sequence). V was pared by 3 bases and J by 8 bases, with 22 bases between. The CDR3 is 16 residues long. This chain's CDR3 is CATSRTTGTHVQGYTF. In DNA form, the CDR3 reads TGTGCCACCAGCAGGACGACAGGTACCCACGTACAGGGCTACACCTTC.

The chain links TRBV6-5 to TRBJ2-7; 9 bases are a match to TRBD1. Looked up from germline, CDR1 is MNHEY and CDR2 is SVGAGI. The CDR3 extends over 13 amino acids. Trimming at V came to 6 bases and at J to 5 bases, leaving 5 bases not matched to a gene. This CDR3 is CASRRQGGDEQYF. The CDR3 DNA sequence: TGTGCCAGCAGACGACAGGGGGGCGACGAGCAGTACTTC.

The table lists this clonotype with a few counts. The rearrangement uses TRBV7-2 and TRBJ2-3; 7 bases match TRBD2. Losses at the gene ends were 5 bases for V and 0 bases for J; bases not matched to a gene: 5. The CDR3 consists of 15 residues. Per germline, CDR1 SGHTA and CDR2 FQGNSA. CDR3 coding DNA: TGTGCCAGCAGCCCTAGCGGATCTAGCACAGATACGCAGTATTTT. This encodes CASSPSGSSTDTQYF. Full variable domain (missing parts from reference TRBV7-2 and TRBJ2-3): GAGVSQSPSNKVTEKGKDVELRCDPISGHTALYWYRQSLGQGLEFLIYFQGNSAPDKSGLPSDRFSAERTGGSVSTLTIQRTQQEDSAVYLCASSPSGSSTDTQYFGPGTRLTVL.

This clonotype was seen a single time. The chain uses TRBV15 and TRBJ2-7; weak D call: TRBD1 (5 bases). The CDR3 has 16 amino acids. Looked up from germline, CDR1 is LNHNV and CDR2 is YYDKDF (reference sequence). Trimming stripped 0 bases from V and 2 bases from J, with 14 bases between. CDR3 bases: TGTGCCACCAGCAGAGAACGGCCAGGGTTTCCCTACGAGCAGTACTTC. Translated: CATSRERPGFPYEQYF.

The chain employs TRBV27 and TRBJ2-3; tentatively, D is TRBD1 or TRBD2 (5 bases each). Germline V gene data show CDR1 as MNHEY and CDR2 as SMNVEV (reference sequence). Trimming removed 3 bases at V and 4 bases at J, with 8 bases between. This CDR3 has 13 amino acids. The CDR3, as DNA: TGTGCCAGCAGTTTTAGAGGGGCAGATACGCAGTATTTT. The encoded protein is CASSFRGADTQYF.

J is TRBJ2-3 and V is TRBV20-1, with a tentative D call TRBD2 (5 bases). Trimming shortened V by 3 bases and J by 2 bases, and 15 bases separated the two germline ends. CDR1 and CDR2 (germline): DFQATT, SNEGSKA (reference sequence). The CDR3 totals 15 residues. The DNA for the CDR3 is TGCAGTGCTAGCGCCGCGAGGGTCCACACAGATACGCAGTATTTT. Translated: CSASAARVHTDTQYF.

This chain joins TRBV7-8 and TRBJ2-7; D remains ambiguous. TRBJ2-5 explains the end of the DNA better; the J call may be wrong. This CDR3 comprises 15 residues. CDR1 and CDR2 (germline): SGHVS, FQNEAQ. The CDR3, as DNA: TGTGCCAGCAGCCCCCGGGCCCCGGTGGGGGAGACCCAGTACTTC. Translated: CASSPRAPVGETQYF.

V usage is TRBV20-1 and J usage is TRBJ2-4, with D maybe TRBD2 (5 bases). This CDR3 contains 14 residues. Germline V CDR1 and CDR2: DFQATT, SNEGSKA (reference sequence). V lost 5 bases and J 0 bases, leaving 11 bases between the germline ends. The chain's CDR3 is CSASTIGAKNIQYF. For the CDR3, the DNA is TGCAGTGCTTCGACTATTGGAGCCAAAAACATTCAGTACTTC.

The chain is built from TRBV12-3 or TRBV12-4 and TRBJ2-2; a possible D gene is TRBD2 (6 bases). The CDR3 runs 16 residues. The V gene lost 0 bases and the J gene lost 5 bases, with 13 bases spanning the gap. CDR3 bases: TGTGCCAGCAGTTTAGCTCGGGGAGGAGGGACCGGGGAGCTGTTTTTT. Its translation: CASSLARGGGTGELFF.

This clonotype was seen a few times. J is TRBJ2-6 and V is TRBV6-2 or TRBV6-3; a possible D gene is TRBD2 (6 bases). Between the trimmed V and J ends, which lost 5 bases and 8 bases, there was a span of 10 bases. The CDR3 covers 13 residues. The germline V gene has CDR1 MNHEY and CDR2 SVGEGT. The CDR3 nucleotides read TGTGCCAGCAGTAATGGCGGGACCAACGTCCTGACTTTC. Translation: CASSNGGTNVLTF.

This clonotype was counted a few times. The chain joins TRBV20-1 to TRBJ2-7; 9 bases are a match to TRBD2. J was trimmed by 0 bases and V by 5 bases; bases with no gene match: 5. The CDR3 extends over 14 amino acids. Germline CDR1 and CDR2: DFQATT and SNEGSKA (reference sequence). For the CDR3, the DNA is TGCAGTGCTGCCATAGCGGGAGTCTCCTACGAGCAGTACTTC. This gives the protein CSAAIAGVSYEQYF.

CDR3 bases: TGTGCCAGCAGCGTAGCGGGGTCCGAGTACAATGAGCAGTTCTTC. Protein product: CASSVAGSEYNEQFF. The chain combines TRBV9 with TRBJ2-1; D is perhaps TRBD2 (5 bases). Germline CDR1 SGDLS, CDR2 YYNGEE. The germline V and J ends were trimmed by 0 bases and 4 bases, with 11 bases remaining between them. The CDR3 length is 15 residues. The full variable domain, its missing parts supplied by reference TRBV9 and TRBJ2-1, is DSGVTQTPKHLITATGQRVTLRCSPRSGDLSVYWYQQSLDQGLQFLIQYYNGEERAKGNILERFSAQQFPDLHSELNLSSLELGDSALYFCASSVAGSEYNEQFFGPGTRLTVL.

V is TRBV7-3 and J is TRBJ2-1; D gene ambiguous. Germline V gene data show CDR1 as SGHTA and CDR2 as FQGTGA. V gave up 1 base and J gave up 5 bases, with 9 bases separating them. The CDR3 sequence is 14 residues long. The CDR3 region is CASSLIPLDNEQFF. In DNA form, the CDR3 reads TGTGCCAGCAGCTTAATCCCACTGGACAATGAGCAGTTCTTC.

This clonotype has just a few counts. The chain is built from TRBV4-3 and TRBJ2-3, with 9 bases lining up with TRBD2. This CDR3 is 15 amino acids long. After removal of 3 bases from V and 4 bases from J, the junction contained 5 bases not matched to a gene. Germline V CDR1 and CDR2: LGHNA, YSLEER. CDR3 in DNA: TGCGCCAGCAGCCACTCTAGCGGGGCCTCAGATACGCAGTATTTT. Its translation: CASSHSSGASDTQYF.

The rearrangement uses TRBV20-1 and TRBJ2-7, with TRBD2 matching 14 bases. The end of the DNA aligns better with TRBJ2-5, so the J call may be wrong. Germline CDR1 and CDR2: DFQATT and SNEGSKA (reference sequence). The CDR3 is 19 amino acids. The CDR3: CSARDEAGLAGEGVETQYF. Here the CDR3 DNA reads TGCAGTGCTAGAGATGAGGCGGGACTAGCGGGAGAAGGGGTTGAGACCCAGTACTTC.

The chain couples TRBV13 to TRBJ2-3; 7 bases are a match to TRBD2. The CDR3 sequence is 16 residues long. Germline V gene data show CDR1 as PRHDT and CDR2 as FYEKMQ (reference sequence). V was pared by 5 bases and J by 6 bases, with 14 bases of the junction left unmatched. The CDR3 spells CASSHLTSATTDTQYF. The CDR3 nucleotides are TGTGCCAGCAGCCACCTCACTAGCGCCACTACCGATACGCAGTATTTT.

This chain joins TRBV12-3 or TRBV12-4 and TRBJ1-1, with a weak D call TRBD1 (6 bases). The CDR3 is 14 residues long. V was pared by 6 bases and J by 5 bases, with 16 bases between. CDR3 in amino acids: CASRPRGARTEAFF. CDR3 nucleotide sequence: TGTGCCAGCAGGCCGCGGGGGGCAAGAACTGAAGCTTTCTTT.

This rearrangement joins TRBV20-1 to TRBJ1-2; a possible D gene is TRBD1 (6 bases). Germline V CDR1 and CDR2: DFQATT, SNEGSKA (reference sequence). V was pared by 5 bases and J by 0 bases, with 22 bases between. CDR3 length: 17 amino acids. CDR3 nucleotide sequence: TGCAGTGCTCACCAGGGGCGGCAAAAGCCCCCTAACTATGGCTACACCTTC. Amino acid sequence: CSAHQGRQKPPNYGYTF.